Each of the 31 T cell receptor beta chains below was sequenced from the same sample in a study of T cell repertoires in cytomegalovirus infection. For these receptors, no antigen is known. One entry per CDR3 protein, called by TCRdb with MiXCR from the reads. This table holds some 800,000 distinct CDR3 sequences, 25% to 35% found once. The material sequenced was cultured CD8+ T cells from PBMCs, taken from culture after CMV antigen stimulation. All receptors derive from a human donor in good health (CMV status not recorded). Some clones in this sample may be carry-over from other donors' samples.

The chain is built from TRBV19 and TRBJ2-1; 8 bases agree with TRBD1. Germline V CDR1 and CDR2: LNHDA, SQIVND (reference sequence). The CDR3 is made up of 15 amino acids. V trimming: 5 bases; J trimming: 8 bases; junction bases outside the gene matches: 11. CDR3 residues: CASSAPWTGLDEQFF. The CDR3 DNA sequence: TGTGCCAGTAGTGCCCCCTGGACAGGGTTGGATGAGCAGTTCTTC.

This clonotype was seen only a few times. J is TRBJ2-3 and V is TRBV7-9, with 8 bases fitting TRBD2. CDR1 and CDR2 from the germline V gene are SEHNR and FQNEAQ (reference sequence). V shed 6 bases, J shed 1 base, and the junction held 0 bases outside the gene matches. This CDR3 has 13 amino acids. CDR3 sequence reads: CASRTSGTDTQYF. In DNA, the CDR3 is TGTGCCAGCAGGACTAGCGGCACAGATACGCAGTATTTT.

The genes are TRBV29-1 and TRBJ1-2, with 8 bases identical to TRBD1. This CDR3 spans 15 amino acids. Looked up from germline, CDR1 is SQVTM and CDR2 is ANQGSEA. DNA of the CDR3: TGCAGTATCCGGGACAGGTCTATCGTAGGCTATGGCTACACCTTC. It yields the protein CSIRDRSIVGYGYTF.

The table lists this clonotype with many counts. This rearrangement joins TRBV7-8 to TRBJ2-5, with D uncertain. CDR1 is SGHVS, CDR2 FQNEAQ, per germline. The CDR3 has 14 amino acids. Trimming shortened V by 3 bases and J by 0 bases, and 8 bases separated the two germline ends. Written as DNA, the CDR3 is TGTGCCAGCAGCTTGCCGTTGTACCAAGAGACCCAGTACTTC. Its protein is CASSLPLYQETQYF.

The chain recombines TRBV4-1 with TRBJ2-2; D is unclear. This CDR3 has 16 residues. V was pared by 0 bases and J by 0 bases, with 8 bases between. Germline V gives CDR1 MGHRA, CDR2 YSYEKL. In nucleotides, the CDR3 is TGCGCCAGCAGCCAAGACTCAGTGCCGAACACCGGGGAGCTGTTTTTT. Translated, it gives CASSQDSVPNTGELFF.

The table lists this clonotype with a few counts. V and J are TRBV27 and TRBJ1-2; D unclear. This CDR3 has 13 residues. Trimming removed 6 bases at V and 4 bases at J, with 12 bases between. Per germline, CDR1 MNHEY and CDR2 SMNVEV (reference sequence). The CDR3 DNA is TGTGCCAGCAGCCTAGGGATTACCTATGGCTACACCTTC. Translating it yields CASSLGITYGYTF.

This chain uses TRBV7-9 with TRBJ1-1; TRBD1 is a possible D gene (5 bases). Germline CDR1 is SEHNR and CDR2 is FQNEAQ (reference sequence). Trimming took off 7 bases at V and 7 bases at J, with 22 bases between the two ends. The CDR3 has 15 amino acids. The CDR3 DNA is TGTGCCAGCATAGGGGTGACGGGAGAACGTTTTGAAGCTTTCTTT. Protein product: CASIGVTGERFEAFF. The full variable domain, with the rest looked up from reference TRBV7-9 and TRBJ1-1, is DTGVSQNPRHKITKRGQNVTFRCDPISEHNRLYWYRQTLGQGPEFLTYFQNEAQLEKSRLLSDRFSAERPKGSFSTLEIQRTEQGDSAMYLCASIGVTGERFEAFFGQGTRLTVV.

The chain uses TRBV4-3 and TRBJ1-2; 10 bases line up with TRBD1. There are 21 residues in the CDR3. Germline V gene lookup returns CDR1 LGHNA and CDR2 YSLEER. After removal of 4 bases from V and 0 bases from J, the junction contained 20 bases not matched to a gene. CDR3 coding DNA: TGCGCCAGCAGCCGCCGAAAAAGGGTCCCGGGACAGGGGCGACCTAACTATGGCTACACCTTC. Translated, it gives CASSRRKRVPGQGRPNYGYTF.

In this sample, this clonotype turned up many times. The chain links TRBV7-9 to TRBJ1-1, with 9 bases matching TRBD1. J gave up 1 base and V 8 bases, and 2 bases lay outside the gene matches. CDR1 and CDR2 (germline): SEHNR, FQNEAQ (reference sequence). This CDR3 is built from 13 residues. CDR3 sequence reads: CASLTGGNTEAFF. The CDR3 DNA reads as TGTGCCAGCCTGACAGGGGGGAACACTGAAGCTTTCTTT.

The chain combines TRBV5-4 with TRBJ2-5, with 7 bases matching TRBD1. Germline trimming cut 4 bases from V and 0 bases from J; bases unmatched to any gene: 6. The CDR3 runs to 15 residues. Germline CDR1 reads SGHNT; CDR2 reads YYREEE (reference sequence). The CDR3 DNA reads TGTGCCAGCAGCGTGACAGGGTATAACCAAGAGACCCAGTACTTC. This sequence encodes CASSVTGYNQETQYF.

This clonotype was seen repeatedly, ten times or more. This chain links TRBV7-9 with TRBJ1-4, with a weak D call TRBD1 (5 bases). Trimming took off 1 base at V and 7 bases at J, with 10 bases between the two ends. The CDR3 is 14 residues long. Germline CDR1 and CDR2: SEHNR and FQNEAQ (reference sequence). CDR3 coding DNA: TGTGCCAGCAGCTTAGGGCAGGGAGGTGAAAAACTGTTTTTT. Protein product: CASSLGQGGEKLFF. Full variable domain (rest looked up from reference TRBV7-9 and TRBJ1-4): DTGVSQNPRHKITKRGQNVTFRCDPISEHNRLYWYRQTLGQGPEFLTYFQNEAQLEKSRLLSDRFSAERPKGSFSTLEIQRTEQGDSAMYLCASSLGQGGEKLFFGSGTQLSVL.

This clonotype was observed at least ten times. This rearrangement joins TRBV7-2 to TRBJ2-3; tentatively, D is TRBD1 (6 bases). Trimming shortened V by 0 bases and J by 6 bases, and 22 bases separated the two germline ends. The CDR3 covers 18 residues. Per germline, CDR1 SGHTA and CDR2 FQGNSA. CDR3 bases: TGTGCCAGCAGCTTAGCCCACCTCAGGGGATTCTCTGGGGATACGCAGTATTTT. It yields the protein CASSLAHLRGFSGDTQYF.

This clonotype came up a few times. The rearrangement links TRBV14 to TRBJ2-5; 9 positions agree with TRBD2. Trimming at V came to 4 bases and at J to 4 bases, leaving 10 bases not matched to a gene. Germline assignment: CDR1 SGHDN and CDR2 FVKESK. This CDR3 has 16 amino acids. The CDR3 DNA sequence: TGTGCCAGCAGCCTTCTCGGGACTAGCCTCGGAGAGACCCAGTACTTC. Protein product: CASSLLGTSLGETQYF.

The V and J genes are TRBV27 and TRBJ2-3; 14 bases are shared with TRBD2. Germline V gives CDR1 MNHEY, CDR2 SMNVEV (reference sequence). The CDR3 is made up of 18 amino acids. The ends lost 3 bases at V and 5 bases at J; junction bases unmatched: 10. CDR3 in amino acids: CASSFIGTSGGLIDTQYF. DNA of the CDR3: TGTGCCAGCAGTTTTATCGGGACTAGCGGGGGTTTGATAGATACGCAGTATTTT.

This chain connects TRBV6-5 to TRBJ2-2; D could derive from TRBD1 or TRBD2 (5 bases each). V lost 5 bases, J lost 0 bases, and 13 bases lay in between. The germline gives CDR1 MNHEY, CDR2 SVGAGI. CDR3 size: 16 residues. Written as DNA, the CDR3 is TGTGCCAGCAGTCCCCCCGGGACCCCGAACACCGGGGAGCTGTTTTTT. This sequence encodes CASSPPGTPNTGELFF.

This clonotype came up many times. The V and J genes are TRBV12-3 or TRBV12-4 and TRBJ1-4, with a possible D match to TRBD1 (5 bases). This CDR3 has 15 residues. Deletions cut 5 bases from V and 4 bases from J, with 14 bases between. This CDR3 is CASSPGTGLNEKLFF. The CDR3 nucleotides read TGTGCCAGCAGTCCCGGGACCGGCCTTAATGAAAAACTGTTTTTT.

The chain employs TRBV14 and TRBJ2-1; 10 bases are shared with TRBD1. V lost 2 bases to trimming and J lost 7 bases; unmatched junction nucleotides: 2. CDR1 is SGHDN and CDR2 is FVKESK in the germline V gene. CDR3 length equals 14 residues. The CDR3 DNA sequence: TGTGCCAGCAGCCAATGGGACAGGGGAAATGAGCAGTTCTTC. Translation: CASSQWDRGNEQFF.

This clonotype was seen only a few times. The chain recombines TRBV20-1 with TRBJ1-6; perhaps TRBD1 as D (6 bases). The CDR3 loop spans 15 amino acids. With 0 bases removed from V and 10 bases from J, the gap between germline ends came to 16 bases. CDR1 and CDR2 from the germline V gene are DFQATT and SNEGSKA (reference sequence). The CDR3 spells CSARDRSRGYSPLHF. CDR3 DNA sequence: TGCAGTGCTAGAGATAGGAGCAGGGGTTACTCACCCCTCCACTTT.

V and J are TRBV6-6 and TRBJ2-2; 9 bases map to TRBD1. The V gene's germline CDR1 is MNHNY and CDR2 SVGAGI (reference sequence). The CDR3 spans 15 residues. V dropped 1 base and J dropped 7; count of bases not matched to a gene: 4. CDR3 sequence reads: CASSYLTGGGGELFF. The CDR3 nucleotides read TGTGCCAGCAGTTACTTAACAGGGGGCGGCGGGGAGCTGTTTTTT.

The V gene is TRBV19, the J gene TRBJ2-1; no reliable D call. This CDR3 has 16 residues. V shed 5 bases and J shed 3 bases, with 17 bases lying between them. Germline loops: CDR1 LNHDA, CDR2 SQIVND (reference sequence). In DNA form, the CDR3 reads TGTGCCAGTAGTTCAAGTCCCCGCTCCAGCTACAATGAGCAGTTCTTC. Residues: CASSSSPRSSYNEQFF.

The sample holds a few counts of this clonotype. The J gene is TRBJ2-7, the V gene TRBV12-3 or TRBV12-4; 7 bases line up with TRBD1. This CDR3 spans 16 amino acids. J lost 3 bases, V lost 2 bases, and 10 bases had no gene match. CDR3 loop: CASSLPPLDRSYEQYF. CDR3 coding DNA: TGTGCCAGCAGTTTACCCCCCTTGGACAGGAGCTACGAGCAGTACTTC.

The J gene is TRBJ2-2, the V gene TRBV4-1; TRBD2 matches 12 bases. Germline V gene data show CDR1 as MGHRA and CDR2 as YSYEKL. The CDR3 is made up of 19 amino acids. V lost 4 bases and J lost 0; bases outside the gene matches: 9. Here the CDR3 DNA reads TGCGCCAGCAGCCCTGGAGGACTAGCGGGGTTCGCGAACACCGGGGAGCTGTTTTTT. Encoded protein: CASSPGGLAGFANTGELFF.

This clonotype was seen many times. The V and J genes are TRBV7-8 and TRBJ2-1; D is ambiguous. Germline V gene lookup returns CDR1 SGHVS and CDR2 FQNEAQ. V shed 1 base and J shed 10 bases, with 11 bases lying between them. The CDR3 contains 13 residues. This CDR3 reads CASSLVLVLEQFF. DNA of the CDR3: TGTGCCAGCAGCTTAGTGCTAGTGTTGGAGCAGTTCTTC.

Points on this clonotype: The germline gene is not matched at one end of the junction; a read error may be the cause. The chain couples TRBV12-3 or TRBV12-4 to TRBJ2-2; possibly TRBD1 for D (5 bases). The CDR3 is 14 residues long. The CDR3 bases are TGTGCCAGCAGCCCATGGGTGGACACCCGGGAGCTGTTTTTT. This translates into CASSPWVDTRELFF.

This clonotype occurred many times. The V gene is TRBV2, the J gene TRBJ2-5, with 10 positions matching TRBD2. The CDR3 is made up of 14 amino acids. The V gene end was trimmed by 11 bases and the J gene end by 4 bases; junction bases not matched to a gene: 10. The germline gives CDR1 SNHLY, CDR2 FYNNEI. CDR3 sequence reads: CAVLAGASRETQYF. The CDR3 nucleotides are TGTGCCGTCCTAGCGGGGGCAAGCAGAGAGACCCAGTACTTC.

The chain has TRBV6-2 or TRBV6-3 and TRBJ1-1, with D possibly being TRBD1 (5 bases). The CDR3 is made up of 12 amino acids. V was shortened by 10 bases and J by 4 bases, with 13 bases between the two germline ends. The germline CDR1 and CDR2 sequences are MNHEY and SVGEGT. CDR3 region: CATWGVGTEAFF. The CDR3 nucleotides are TGTGCCACCTGGGGGGTTGGCACTGAAGCTTTCTTT.

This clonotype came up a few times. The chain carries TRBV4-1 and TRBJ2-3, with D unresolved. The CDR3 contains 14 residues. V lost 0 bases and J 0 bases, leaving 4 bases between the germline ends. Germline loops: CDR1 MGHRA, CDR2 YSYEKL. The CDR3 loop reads CASSQDISTDTQYF. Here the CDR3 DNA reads TGCGCCAGCAGCCAAGATATAAGCACAGATACGCAGTATTTT.

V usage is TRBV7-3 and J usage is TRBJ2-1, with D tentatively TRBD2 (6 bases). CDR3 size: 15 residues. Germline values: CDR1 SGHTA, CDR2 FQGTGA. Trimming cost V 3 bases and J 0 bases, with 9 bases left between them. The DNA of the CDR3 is TGTGCCAGCAGCTTGGGACTCCGCTCCTACAATGAGCAGTTCTTC. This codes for CASSLGLRSYNEQFF.

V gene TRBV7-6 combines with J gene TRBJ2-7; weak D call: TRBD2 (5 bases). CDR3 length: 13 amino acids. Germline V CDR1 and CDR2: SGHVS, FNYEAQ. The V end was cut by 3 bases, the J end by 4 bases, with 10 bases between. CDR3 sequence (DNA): TGTGCCAGCAGCTTCGCGGAGGAGTACGAGCAGTACTTC. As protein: CASSFAEEYEQYF.

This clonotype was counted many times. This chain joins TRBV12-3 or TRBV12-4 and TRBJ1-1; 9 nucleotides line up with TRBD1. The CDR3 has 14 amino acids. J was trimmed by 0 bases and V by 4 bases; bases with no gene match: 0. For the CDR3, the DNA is TGTGCCAGCAGTTGGACAGGGGTGAACACTGAAGCTTTCTTT. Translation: CASSWTGVNTEAFF.

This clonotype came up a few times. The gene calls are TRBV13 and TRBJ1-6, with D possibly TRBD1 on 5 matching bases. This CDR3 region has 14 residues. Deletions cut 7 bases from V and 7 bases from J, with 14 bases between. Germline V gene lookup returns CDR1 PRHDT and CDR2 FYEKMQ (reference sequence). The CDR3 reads CASTSGLGNSPLHF. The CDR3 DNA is TGTGCCAGCACTTCAGGGCTAGGAAATTCACCCCTCCACTTT.